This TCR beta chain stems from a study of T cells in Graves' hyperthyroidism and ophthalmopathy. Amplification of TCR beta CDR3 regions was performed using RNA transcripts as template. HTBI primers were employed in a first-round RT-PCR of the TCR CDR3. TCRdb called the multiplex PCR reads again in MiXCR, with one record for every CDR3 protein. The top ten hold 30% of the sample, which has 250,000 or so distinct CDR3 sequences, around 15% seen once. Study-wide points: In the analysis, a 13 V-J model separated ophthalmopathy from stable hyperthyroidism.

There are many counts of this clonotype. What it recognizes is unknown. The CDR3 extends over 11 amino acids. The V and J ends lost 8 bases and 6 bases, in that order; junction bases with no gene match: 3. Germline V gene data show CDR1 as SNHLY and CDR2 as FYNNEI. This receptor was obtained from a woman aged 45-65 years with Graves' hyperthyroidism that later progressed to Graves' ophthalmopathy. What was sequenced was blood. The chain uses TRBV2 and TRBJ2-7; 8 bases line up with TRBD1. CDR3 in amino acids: CASQTGVEQYF. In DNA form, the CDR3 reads TGTGCCAGCCAGACAGGGGTCGAGCAGTACTTC. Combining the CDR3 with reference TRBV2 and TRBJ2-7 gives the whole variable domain EPEVTQTPSHQVTQMGQEVILRCVPISNHLYFYWYRQILGQKVEFLVSFYNNEISEKSEIFDDQFSVERPDGSNFTLKIRSTKLEDSAMYFCASQTGVEQYFGPGTRLTVT.